These T cell receptor beta chains were read from a single sample in a study of cytomegalovirus exposure and HLA in healthy donors. Sequencing was performed with immunoSEQ multiplex PCR; in TCRdb, only in-frame clones are kept and a portion is missing. Its table lists over 65,000 clones. The sample taken for sequencing was PBMCs. The receptors shown here come from a man aged 25-45 years in good health and CMV-seronegative. CDR3s include the opening cysteine and the closing phenylalanine or tryptophan. D genes are given only for firm matches.

TRBD1 | 13 | TRBJ1-2 | TRBV10-3 | CAIREGQENGYTF | TGTGCCATCAGAGAAGGACAGGAGAATGGCTACACCTTC
NA | 13 | TRBJ1-5 | TRBV11-2 | CASSLRDKRPQHF | TGTGCCAGCAGCTTAAGGGACAAACGGCCCCAGCATTTT
NA | 15 | TRBJ2-7 | TRBV14 | CASSQDWRNSYEQYF | TGTGCCAGCAGCCAAGATTGGAGGAACTCCTACGAGCAGTACTTC
NA | 12 | TRBJ2-5 | TRBV7-9 | CASSLPENDKYF | TGTGCCAGCAGCTTACCCGAGAACGATAAGTACTTC
NA | 16 | TRBJ1-1 | TRBV4-3 | CASSQDLPGDHTEAFF | TGCGCCAGCAGCCAAGATCTGCCAGGGGATCACACTGAAGCTTTCTTT
NA | 15 | TRBJ2-1 | TRBV7-3 | CASSLHGGPNNEQFF | TGTGCCAGCAGCTTACACGGAGGACCAAACAATGAGCAGTTCTTC
NA | 17 | TRBJ1-1 | TRBV18 | CASSLTAGATPGTEAFF | TGTGCCAGCTCCCTCACCGCGGGGGCAACTCCTGGGACTGAAGCTTTCTTT
TRBD1 | 15 | TRBJ2-5 | TRBV5-1 | CASSPLTTGGETQYF | TGCGCCAGCAGCCCCCTGACGACAGGGGGGGAGACCCAGTACTTC
NA | 13 | TRBJ1-5 | TRBV2 | CASRTISNQPQHF | TGTGCCAGCAGAACAATTAGCAATCAGCCCCAGCATTTT
TRBD2 | 15 | TRBJ2-1 | TRBV11-2 | CASSLETSSDNEQFF | TGTGCCAGCAGCTTAGAGACTAGCTCCGACAATGAGCAGTTCTTC
TRBD1 | 14 | TRBJ2-1 | TRBV29-1 | CSVEKDRGWNEQFF | TGCAGCGTTGAAAAGGACAGGGGCTGGAATGAGCAGTTCTTC
TRBD1 | 15 | TRBJ2-5 | TRBV9 | CASSAGQGIQETQYF | TGTGCCAGCAGCGCGGGACAGGGGATCCAAGAGACCCAGTACTTC
NA | 15 | TRBJ1-3 | TRBV19 | CASTSRLVSGNTIYF | TGTGCCAGCACATCCAGACTGGTCTCTGGAAACACCATATATTTT
TRBD1 | 14 | TRBJ2-7 | TRBV5-1 | CASSSLTGGYEQYF | TGCGCCAGCAGCTCTTTGACAGGGGGATACGAGCAGTACTTC
TRBD1 | 15 | TRBJ2-6 | TRBV5-1 | CASSETGIGANVLTF | TGCGCCAGCAGCGAGACAGGGATCGGGGCCAACGTCCTGACTTTC
TRBD1 | 16 | TRBJ1-1 | TRBV5-4 | CASSLTFTGVNTEAFF | TGTGCCAGCAGCTTGACCTTCACAGGGGTGAACACTGAAGCTTTCTTT
NA | 14 | TRBJ1-2 | TRBV11-2 | CASSLVWGDYGYTF | TGTGCCAGCAGCTTAGTTTGGGGGGACTATGGCTACACCTTC
TRBD1 | 14 | TRBJ1-6 | TRBV5-1 | CASSSTGLESPLHF | TGCGCCAGCAGCTCGACAGGGCTGGAATCACCCCTCCACTTT
NA | 16 | TRBJ2-5 | TRBV7-2 | CASSLAIGVDGETQYF | TGTGCCAGCAGCTTAGCGATCGGGGTTGACGGAGAGACCCAGTACTTC
TRBD1 | 16 | TRBJ2-3 | TRBV5-1 | CASSLVQGESTDTQYF | TGCGCCAGCAGCTTGGTTCAGGGGGAATCCACAGATACGCAGTATTTT
NA | 14 | TRBJ2-7 | TRBV27 | CASSFQGPRGEQYF | TGTGCCAGCAGCTTCCAAGGTCCCCGCGGCGAGCAGTACTTC
NA | 13 | TRBJ1-1 | TRBV6-4 | CASRDSLNTEAFF | TGTGCCAGCAGGGACAGCCTGAACACTGAAGCTTTCTTT
TRBD1 | 15 | TRBJ1-2 | TRBV12-5 | CASGPDRVLLGGYTF | TGTGCTAGTGGTCCAGACAGGGTTCTTTTGGGTGGCTACACCTTC
NA | 12 | TRBJ2-7 | TRBV11-2 | CASSLAAYEQYF | TGTGCCAGCAGCTTAGCAGCCTACGAGCAGTACTTC
NA | 17 | TRBJ1-2 | TRBV19 | CASSIEDSGHLNYGYTF | TGTGCCAGTAGTATAGAGGACAGCGGACACTTGAACTATGGCTACACCTTC